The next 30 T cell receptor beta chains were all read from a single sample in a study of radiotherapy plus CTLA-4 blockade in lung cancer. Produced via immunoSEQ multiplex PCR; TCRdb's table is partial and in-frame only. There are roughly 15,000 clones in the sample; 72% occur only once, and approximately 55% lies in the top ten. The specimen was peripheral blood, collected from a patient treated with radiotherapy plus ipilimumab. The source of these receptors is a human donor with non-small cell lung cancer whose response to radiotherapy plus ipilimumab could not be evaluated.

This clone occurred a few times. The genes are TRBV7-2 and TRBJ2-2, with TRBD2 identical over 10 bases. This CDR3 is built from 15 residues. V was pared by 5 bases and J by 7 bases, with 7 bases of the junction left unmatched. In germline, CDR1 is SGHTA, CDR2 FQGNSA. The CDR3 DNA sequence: TGTGCCAGCAGCCAGCGGGGGGGCCGATTCGGGGAGCTGTTTTTT. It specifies CASSQRGGRFGELFF. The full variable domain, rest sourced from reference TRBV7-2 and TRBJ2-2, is GAGVSQSPSNKVTEKGKDVELRCDPISGHTALYWYRQSLGQGLEFLIYFQGNSAPDKSGLPSDRFSAERTGGSVSTLTIQRTQQEDSAVYLCASSQRGGRFGELFFGEGSRLTVL.

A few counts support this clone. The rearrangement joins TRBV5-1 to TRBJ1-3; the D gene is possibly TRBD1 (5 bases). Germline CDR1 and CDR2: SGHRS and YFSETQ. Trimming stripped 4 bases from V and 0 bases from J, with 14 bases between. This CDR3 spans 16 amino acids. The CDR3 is CASSLDILNSGNTIYF. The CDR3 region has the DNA TGCGCCAGCAGCCTGGACATCTTAAACTCTGGAAACACCATATATTTT.

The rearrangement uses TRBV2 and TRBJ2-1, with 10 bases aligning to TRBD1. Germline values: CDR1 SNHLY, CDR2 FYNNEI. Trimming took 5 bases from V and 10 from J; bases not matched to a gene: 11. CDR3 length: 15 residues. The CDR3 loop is CASSSGTGASGEQFF. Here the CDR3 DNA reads TGTGCCAGCAGTTCCGGGACAGGGGCCTCGGGGGAGCAGTTCTTC.

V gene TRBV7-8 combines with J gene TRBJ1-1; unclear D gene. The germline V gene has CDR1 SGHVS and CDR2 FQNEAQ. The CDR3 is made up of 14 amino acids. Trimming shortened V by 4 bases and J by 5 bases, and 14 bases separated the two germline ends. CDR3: CASSSSEGSTEAFF. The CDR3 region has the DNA TGTGCCAGCAGCTCTTCCGAGGGTTCTACTGAAGCTTTCTTT.

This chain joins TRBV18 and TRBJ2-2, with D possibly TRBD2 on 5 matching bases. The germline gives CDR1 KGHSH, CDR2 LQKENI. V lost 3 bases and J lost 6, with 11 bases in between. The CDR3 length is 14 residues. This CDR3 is CASSPQEASGELFF. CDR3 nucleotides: TGTGCCAGCTCACCCCAGGAGGCCTCCGGGGAGCTGTTTTTT.

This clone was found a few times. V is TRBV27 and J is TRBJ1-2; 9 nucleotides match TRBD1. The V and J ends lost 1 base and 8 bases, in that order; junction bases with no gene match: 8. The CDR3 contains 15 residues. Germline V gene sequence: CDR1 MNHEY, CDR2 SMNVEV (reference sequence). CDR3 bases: TGTGCCAGCAGTTTATTTACAGGGGGCGAGGAAGGCTACACCTTC. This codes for CASSLFTGGEEGYTF.

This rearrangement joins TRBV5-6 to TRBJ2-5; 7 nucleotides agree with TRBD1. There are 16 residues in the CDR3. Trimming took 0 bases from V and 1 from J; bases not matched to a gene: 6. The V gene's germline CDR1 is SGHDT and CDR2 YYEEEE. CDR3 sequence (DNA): TGTGCCAGCAGCTTGGCCTTCAGGGGGTCCCAAGAGACCCAGTACTTC. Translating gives CASSLAFRGSQETQYF.

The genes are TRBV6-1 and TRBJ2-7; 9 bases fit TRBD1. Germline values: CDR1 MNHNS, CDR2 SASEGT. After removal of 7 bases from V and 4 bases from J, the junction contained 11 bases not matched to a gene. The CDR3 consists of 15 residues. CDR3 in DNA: TGTGCCAGCAAGCCGGGACAGGGCTCTTCATACGAGCAGTACGTC. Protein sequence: CASKPGQGSSYEQYV.

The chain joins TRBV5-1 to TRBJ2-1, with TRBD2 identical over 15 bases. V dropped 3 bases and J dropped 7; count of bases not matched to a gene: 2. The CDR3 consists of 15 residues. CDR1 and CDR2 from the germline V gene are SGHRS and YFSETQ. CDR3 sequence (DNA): TGCGCCAGCAGCTGGACTAGCGGGGGGGCAAATGAGCAGTTCTTC. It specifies CASSWTSGGANEQFF.

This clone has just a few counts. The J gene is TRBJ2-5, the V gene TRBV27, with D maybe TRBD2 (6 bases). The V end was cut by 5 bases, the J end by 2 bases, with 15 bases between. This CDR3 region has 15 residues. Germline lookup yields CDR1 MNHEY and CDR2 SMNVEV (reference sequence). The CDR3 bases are TGTGCCAGCAGTCCCGGACTATTCGGTCAAGAGACCCAGTACTTC. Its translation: CASSPGLFGQETQYF.

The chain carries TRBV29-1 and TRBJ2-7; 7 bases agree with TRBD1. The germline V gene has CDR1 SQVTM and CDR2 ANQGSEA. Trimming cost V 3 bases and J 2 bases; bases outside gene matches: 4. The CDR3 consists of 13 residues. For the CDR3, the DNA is TGCAGCGTTGAGAGGGGGCCAACCTACGAGCAGTACTTC. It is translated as CSVERGPTYEQYF.

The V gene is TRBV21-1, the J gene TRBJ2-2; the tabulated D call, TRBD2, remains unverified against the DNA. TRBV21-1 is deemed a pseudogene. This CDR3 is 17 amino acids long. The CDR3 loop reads CASSLNRASGVLRELFF. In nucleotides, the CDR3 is TGTGCCAGCAGCCTAAATCGGGCTAGCGGGGTACTGCGGGAGCTGTTTTTT.

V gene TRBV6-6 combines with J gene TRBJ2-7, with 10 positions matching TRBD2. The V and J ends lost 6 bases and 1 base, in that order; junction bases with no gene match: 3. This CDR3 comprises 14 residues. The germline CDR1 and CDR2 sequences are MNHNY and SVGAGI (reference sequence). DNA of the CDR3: TGTGCCAGCAGGGCACTAGCGGGGTCCTACGAGCAGTACTTC. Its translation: CASRALAGSYEQYF.

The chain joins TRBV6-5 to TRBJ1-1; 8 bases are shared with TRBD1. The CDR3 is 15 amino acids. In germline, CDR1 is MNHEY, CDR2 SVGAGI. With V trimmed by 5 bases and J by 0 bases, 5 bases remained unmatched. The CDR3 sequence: CASSVGQGLNTEAFF. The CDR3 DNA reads TGTGCCAGCAGTGTAGGACAGGGACTGAACACTGAAGCTTTCTTT.

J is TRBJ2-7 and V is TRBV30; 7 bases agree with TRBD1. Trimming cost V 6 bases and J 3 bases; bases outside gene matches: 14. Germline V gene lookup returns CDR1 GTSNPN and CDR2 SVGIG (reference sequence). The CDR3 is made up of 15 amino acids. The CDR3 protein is CACSRGTDYFYEQYF. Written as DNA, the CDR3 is TGTGCCTGCTCTAGGGGGACAGACTATTTCTACGAGCAGTACTTC.

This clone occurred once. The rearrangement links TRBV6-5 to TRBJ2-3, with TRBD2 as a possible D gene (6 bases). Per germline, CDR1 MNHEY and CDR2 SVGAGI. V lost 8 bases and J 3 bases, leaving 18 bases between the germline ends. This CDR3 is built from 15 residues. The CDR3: CASHKGGWATDTQYF. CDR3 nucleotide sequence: TGTGCCAGCCACAAAGGAGGGTGGGCGACAGATACGCAGTATTTT.

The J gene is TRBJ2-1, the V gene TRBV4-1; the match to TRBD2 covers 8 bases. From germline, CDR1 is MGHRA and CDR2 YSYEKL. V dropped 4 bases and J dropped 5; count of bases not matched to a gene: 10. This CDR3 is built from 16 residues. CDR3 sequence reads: CASSPYGTRSDNEQFF. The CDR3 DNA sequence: TGCGCCAGCAGCCCCTACGGGACTAGGTCCGACAATGAGCAGTTCTTC.

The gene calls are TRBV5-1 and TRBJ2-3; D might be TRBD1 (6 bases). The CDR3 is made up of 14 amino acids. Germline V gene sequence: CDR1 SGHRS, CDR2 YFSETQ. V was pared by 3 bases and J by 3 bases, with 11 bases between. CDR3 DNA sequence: TGCGCCAGCAGCTCCCCGGACAGTACAGATACGCAGTATTTT. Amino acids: CASSSPDSTDTQYF.

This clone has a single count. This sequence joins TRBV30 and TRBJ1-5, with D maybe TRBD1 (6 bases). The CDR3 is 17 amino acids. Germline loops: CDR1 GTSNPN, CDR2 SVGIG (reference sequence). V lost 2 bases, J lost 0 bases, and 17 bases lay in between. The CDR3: CAWSRGMDSTSNQPQHF. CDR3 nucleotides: TGTGCCTGGAGTAGGGGGATGGACAGCACTAGCAATCAGCCCCAGCATTTT.

The CDR3 DNA is TGTGCCAGCAGTTCTGGACTTTCCACCTCTGGGGCCAACGTCCTGACTTTC. Amino acids: CASSSGLSTSGANVLTF. The rearrangement links TRBV27 to TRBJ2-6, with a possible D match to TRBD2 (5 bases). The CDR3 has 17 residues. From germline, CDR1 is MNHEY and CDR2 SMNVEV (reference sequence). V lost 4 bases, J lost 0 bases, and 13 bases lay in between.

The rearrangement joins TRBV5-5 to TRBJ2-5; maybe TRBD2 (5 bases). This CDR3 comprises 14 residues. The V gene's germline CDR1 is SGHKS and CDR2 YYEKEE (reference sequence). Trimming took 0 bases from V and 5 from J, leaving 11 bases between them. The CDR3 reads CASSLEVEAETQYF. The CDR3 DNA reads TGTGCCAGCAGCTTGGAGGTGGAGGCGGAGACCCAGTACTTC.

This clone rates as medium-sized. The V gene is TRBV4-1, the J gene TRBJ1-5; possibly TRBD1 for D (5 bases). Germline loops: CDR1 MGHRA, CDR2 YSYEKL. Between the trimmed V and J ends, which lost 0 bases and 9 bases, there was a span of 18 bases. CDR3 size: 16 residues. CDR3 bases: TGCGCCAGCAGCCAAGATATAACAGGATTCTTGGGGCCCCAGCATTTT. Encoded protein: CASSQDITGFLGPQHF.

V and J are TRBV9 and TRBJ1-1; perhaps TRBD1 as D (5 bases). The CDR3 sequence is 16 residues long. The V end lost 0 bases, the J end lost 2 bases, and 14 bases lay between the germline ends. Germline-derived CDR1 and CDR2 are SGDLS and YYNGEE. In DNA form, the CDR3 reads TGTGCCAGCAGCGTAGCGAAAGGGGCGGAAAACACTGAAGCTTTCTTT. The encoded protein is CASSVAKGAENTEAFF.

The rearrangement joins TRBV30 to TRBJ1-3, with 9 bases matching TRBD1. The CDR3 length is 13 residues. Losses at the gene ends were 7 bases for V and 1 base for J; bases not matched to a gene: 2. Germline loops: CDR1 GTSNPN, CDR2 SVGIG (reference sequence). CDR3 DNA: TGTGCCTTACAGGGGGCTTCTGGAAACACCATATATTTT. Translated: CALQGASGNTIYF.

This CDR3 reads CASSDPGDYGYTF. CDR3 sequence (DNA): TGTGCCAGCAGCGACCCAGGGGACTATGGCTACACCTTC. The chain joins TRBV9 to TRBJ1-2, with D perhaps TRBD1 (6 bases). The CDR3 runs to 13 residues. CDR1 and CDR2 (germline): SGDLS, YYNGEE. V lost 3 bases, J lost 3 bases, and 9 bases lay in between.

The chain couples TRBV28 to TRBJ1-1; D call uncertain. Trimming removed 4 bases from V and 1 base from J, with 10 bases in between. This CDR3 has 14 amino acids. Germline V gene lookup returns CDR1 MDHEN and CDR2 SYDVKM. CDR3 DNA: TGTGCCAGCAGTTCCCGGGATAAGAACACTGAAGCTTTCTTT. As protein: CASSSRDKNTEAFF. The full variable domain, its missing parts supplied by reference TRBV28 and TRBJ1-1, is DVKVTQSSRYLVKRTGEKVFLECVQDMDHENMFWYRQDPGLGLRLIYFSYDVKMKEKGDIPEGYSVSREKKERFSLILESASTNQTSMYLCASSSRDKNTEAFFGQGTRLTVV.

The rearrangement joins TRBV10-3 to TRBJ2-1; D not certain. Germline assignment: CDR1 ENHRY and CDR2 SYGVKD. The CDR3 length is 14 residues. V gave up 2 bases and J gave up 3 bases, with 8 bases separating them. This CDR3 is CAISETQDYNEQFF. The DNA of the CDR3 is TGTGCCATCAGTGAGACCCAGGACTACAATGAGCAGTTCTTC.

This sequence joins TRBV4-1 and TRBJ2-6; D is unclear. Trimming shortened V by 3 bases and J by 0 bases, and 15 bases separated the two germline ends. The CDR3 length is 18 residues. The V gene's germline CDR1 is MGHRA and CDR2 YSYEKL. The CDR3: CASSQARSHNSGANVLTF. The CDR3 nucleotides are TGCGCCAGCAGCCAGGCTCGCAGTCATAACTCTGGGGCCAACGTCCTGACTTTC.

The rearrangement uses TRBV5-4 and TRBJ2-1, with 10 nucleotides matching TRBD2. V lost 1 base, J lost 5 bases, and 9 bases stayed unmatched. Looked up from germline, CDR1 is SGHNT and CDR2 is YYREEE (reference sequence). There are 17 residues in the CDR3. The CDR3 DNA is TGTGCCAGCAGCTTGAAGCGGGGGGGCCTGGTAGACAATGAGCAGTTCTTC. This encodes CASSLKRGGLVDNEQFF.

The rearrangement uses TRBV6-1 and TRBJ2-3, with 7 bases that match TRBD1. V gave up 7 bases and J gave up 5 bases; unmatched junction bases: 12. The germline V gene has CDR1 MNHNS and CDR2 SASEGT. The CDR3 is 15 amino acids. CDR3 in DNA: TGTGCCAGCACGTTGGCCGACAGGGCCATAGATACGCAGTATTTT. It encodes CASTLADRAIDTQYF.